The present T cell receptor (beta chain) was sequenced within a study of blood T cell repertoires in COVID-19. In the authors' methods: Nucleated cell number was recorded as an estimate derived from reference gene primer amplification. This table comes from immunoSEQ multiplex PCR, and its TCRdb copy is limited to in-frame clones, with some not included. V and J calls and clone size are given by that table; D and trimming were obtained from the DNA. This sample has 140,000 to 150,000 clones, with 80% to 90% found just once. The clonotype was recovered from a man older than 75 with acute or convalescent COVID-19. Specimen: peripheral blood.

The CDR3 DNA is TGCGCCAGCAGCCAATACCTCTTAGCGGGGGGAAACACCGGGGAGCTGTTTTTT. This codes for CASSQYLLAGGNTGELFF. This chain links TRBV4-1 with TRBJ2-2; TRBD2 aligns across 10 bases. V shed 2 bases and J 2 bases; nucleotides not matched to a gene: 8. CDR3 size: 18 residues. Per germline, CDR1 MGHRA and CDR2 YSYEKL.